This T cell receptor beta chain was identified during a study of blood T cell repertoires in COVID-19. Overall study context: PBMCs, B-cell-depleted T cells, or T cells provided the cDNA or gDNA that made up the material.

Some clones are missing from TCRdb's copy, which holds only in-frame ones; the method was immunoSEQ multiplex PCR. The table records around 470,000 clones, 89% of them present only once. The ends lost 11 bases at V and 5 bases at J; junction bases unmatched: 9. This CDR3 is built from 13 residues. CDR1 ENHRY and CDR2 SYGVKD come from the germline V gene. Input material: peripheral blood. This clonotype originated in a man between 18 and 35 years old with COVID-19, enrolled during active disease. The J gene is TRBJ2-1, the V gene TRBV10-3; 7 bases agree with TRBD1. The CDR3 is CAATGQEDNEQFF. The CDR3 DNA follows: TGTGCCGCCACTGGACAGGAGGACAATGAGCAGTTCTTC.